This T cell receptor (beta chain) was captured in a study of PD-1 blockade in classical Hodgkin lymphoma. The wider study: The patients were dosed with nivolumab 3 mg/kg, infused intravenously every 2 weeks.

Specified time point: cycle 4 day 1 (C4D1), after about 6 weeks of nivolumab. No patient escaped relapse after autologous stem cell transplantation, and brentuximab vedotin exposure varied. The assay was immunoSEQ multiplex PCR, and TCRdb's table has in-frame clones only and misses some. Here the sample spans approximately 61,000 clones, nearly 90% being singletons. The CDR3 has 14 amino acids. V was clipped by 5 bases and J by 8 bases; unmatched bases: 10. Germline loops: CDR1 MNHEY, CDR2 SMNVEV (reference sequence). Study-level results: Repertoire differences have undefined causes, possibly disease activity or prior therapy. The study found that TCR diversity rose significantly by C4D1 in CD4+ but not CD8+ cells.

This clone was picked up a small number of times. The antigen is undetermined. The V gene is TRBV27, the J gene TRBJ1-2, with 8 bases fitting TRBD1. The input for sequencing was peripheral blood mononuclear cells (PBMCs), taken before the fourth cycle of nivolumab. This TCR derives from a human donor with classical Hodgkin lymphoma. The CDR3 reads CASSPYRGIRGYTF. CDR3 bases: TGTGCCAGCAGTCCGTACAGGGGGATTAGGGGCTACACCTTC.